This T cell receptor beta chain was profiled in a study of tumor-infiltrating lymphocytes in primary liver carcinoma. Turning to the study itself: Participating patients were men and women between 30 and 69 years old. Tumor lesions were T1-T3 N0M0 and spanned about 4 to 11 cm.

cDNA specific to TCR beta was made from approximately 500 ng of total RNA, with a constant-region primer employed for priming. Three-round nested multiplex PCR performed with slightly modified ARM-PCR produced the TCR beta libraries. TCRdb analysed the multiplex PCR reads with MiXCR anew, one entry per CDR3 protein. The sample records roughly 330,000 distinct CDR3 sequences, roughly two thirds being singletons. As concerns this clonotype: An end of the junction does not agree with germline; a read error may underlie this.

Unsorted whole blood served as the source of blood RNA, and germline DNA was extracted as well. This receptor was obtained from a man in his forties with primary liver carcinoma and hepatitis B virus infection. Sequencing was done on a sample of peripheral blood.

The CDR3 reads CASIPPESAEQCF. DNA for the CDR3: TGTGCCAGCATCCCGCCGGAGTCGGCCGAGCAGTGCTTC. The J gene is TRBJ2-7, the V gene TRBV11-2; D remains ambiguous. Germline CDR1 reads SGHAT; CDR2 reads FQNNGV. This CDR3 has 13 amino acids.